Below, 27 T cell receptor beta chains from the same sample are listed, as sequenced in a study of CD8 T cells in Susac syndrome. Roughly 0.5 to 1 ug RNA was reverse transcribed with random hexamers. TCRdb analysed the immunoSEQ multiplex PCR reads with MiXCR anew, one entry per CDR3 protein. The repertoire holds 150,000 to 200,000 distinct CDR3 sequences, with approximately 96% as singletons. The sample comprised CD4+ T cells from PBMCs. These receptors were obtained from a human donor with Susac syndrome.

This rearrangement joins TRBV7-2 to TRBJ1-1, with D perhaps matching TRBD1 (5 bases). The germline gives CDR1 SGHTA, CDR2 FQGNSA. There are 18 residues in the CDR3. V was cut by 3 bases and J by 8 bases, with 28 bases left in between. In DNA form, the CDR3 reads TGTGCCAGCAGCTTTAGGCGACCACAACCCCCCAGGGTGCTCGAAGCTTTCTTT. Protein product: CASSFRRPQPPRVLEAFF.

The rearrangement links TRBV29-1 to TRBJ1-2; D might be TRBD1 (5 bases). V shed 3 bases and J shed 0 bases, with 11 bases lying between them. The V gene's germline CDR1 is SQVTM and CDR2 ANQGSEA. This CDR3 has 14 residues. The CDR3 coding sequence is TGCAGCGTTGAGCAGCGGGGGACTAACTATGGCTACACCTTC. Its protein product is CSVEQRGTNYGYTF.

This clonotype showed up just once. CDR3: CASRTGVGAIYEQYF. For the CDR3, the DNA is TGTGCCAGCAGAACGGGTGTGGGGGCAATTTACGAGCAGTACTTC. This chain links TRBV27 with TRBJ2-7; D perhaps matches TRBD1 (6 bases). Germline V CDR1 and CDR2: MNHEY, SMNVEV (reference sequence). There are 15 residues in the CDR3. Trimming cost V 6 bases and J 4 bases, with 19 bases left between them.

V gene TRBV15 combines with J gene TRBJ1-1, with D possibly TRBD1 on 5 matching bases. CDR3 length equals 14 residues. V shed 1 base and J shed 1 base, with 7 bases lying between them. The germline V gene encodes CDR1 LNHNV and CDR2 YYDKDF (reference sequence). The CDR3 nucleotides are TGTGCCACCAGCAGAGGTGGGACGAACACTGAAGCTTTCTTT. Encoded protein: CATSRGGTNTEAFF.

The chain joins TRBV2 to TRBJ1-3; D not certain. The V gene lost 3 bases and the J gene lost 0 bases, with 6 bases spanning the gap. Germline CDR1 SNHLY, CDR2 FYNNEI. The CDR3 totals 14 residues. CDR3 amino acids: CASSEQLSGNTIYF. The CDR3 coding sequence is TGTGCCAGCAGTGAGCAGCTCTCTGGAAACACCATATATTTT. Combining the CDR3 with reference TRBV2 and TRBJ1-3 gives the whole variable domain EPEVTQTPSHQVTQMGQEVILRCVPISNHLYFYWYRQILGQKVEFLVSFYNNEISEKSEIFDDQFSVERPDGSNFTLKIRSTKLEDSAMYFCASSEQLSGNTIYFGEGSWLTVV.

V and J are TRBV30 and TRBJ1-2; D call uncertain. This CDR3 spans 12 amino acids. The V end lost 8 bases, the J end lost 6 bases, and 16 bases lay between the germline ends. Germline CDR1 GTSNPN, CDR2 SVGIG (reference sequence). The CDR3 DNA is TGTGCCACAAAAAGAACCGTAGATGGCTACACCTTC. Protein product: CATKRTVDGYTF.

The rearrangement links TRBV7-2 to TRBJ2-1, with 7 bases identical to TRBD2. The CDR3 is made up of 14 amino acids. V trimming: 5 bases; J trimming: 6 bases; junction bases outside the gene matches: 7. Germline V gene sequence: CDR1 SGHTA, CDR2 FQGNSA. CDR3 nucleotide sequence: TGTGCCAGCAGCACACGGACTAGATCCAATGAGCAGTTCTTC. Its translation: CASSTRTRSNEQFF.

The rearrangement links TRBV25-1 to TRBJ2-7; D is uncertain. The CDR3 loop spans 14 amino acids. The germline CDR1 and CDR2 sequences are MGHDK and SYGVNS. Trimming pared 2 bases from V and 0 bases from J, leaving 8 bases between. The CDR3 loop is CASSEGLISYEQYF. The CDR3 DNA reads TGTGCCAGCAGTGAAGGATTGATCTCCTACGAGCAGTACTTC.

The rearrangement links TRBV14 to TRBJ1-1; a possible D gene is TRBD1 (6 bases). Germline V gene sequence: CDR1 SGHDN, CDR2 FVKESK. V was pared by 2 bases and J by 4 bases, with 14 bases between. CDR3 length equals 15 residues. The CDR3 protein is CASSQTTGRATEAFF. CDR3 nucleotides: TGTGCCAGCAGCCAAACTACAGGGCGCGCCACTGAAGCTTTCTTT. The complete variable domain, with remaining parts taken from reference TRBV14 and TRBJ1-1, reads EAGVTQFPSHSVIEKGQTVTLRCDPISGHDNLYWYRRVMGKEIKFLLHFVKESKQDESGMPNNRFLAERTGGTYSTLKVQPAELEDSGVYFCASSQTTGRATEAFFGQGTRLTVV.

This clonotype has a single count. CDR3 bases: TGTGCCAGCAGCCAACAGGCCTACGAGCAGTACTTC. Translating it yields CASSQQAYEQYF. The chain combines TRBV12-3 or TRBV12-4 with TRBJ2-7; possible D gene TRBD1, 5 bases. The CDR3 is 12 amino acids. The V gene lost 6 bases and the J gene lost 2 bases, with 8 bases spanning the gap.

This chain joins TRBV5-1 and TRBJ1-2; 7 bases line up with TRBD1. CDR1 SGHRS and CDR2 YFSETQ come from the germline V gene. The junction had 7 bases not matched to a gene; V was cut back by 0 bases and J by 8 bases. The CDR3 spans 14 residues. The CDR3 coding sequence is TGCGCCAGCAGCTTGGCATCAGGGGGAGACGGCTACACCTTC. Its translation is CASSLASGGDGYTF.

The V call is TRBV7-3, the J call TRBJ2-1; 11 bases fit TRBD2. The CDR3 contains 15 residues. Germline CDR1 is SGHTA and CDR2 is FQGTGA. V lost 5 bases to trimming and J lost 7 bases; unmatched junction nucleotides: 7. The CDR3 nucleotides are TGTGCCAGCAGCCCCTTAGCGGGGGGGCTAAATGAGCAGTTCTTC. As protein: CASSPLAGGLNEQFF.

The V and J genes are TRBV9 and TRBJ2-7; maybe TRBD1 (5 bases). V was cut by 0 bases and J by 2 bases, with 9 bases left in between. CDR1 SGDLS and CDR2 YYNGEE come from the germline V gene. The CDR3 loop spans 14 amino acids. The CDR3 spells CASSVAGIPYEQYF. For the CDR3, the DNA is TGTGCCAGCAGCGTAGCAGGGATCCCCTACGAGCAGTACTTC. Combining the CDR3 with reference TRBV9 and TRBJ2-7 gives the whole variable domain DSGVTQTPKHLITATGQRVTLRCSPRSGDLSVYWYQQSLDQGLQFLIQYYNGEERAKGNILERFSAQQFPDLHSELNLSSLELGDSALYFCASSVAGIPYEQYFGPGTRLTVT.

This chain links TRBV27 with TRBJ2-1; the match to TRBD2 covers 8 bases. Looked up from germline, CDR1 is MNHEY and CDR2 is SMNVEV (reference sequence). This CDR3 has 17 residues. Germline trimming cut 3 bases from V and 10 bases from J; bases unmatched to any gene: 17. The CDR3 here is CASSFIGREADGREQFF. The CDR3 bases are TGTGCCAGCAGTTTCATAGGGCGGGAGGCCGACGGCCGGGAGCAGTTCTTC.

The chain carries TRBV29-1 and TRBJ2-1, with TRBD1 as a possible D gene (6 bases). The CDR3 covers 12 residues. Germline V gene lookup returns CDR1 SQVTM and CDR2 ANQGSEA. Trimming cost V 4 bases and J 8 bases, with 12 bases left between them. The CDR3 bases are TGCAGCGTTGGGCAGGGGATCTATGAGCAGTTCTTC. It yields the protein CSVGQGIYEQFF.

CDR3 residues: CAWSRNMNTEAFF. The DNA for the CDR3 is TGTGCCTGGAGTAGGAACATGAACACTGAAGCTTTCTTT. V and J are TRBV30 and TRBJ1-1; the D is unclear. Germline assignment: CDR1 GTSNPN and CDR2 SVGIG (reference sequence). The CDR3 totals 13 residues. Trimming took off 2 bases at V and 0 bases at J, with 7 bases between the two ends.

The chain links TRBV9 to TRBJ2-3; 10 nucleotides align to TRBD2. CDR3 size: 16 residues. Germline assignment: CDR1 SGDLS and CDR2 YYNGEE. Trimming took 4 bases from V and 2 from J; bases not matched to a gene: 7. CDR3 in amino acids: CASSTSGTSVTDTQYF. For the CDR3, the DNA is TGTGCCAGCAGCACCTCCGGGACTAGCGTCACAGATACGCAGTATTTT.

The V and J genes are TRBV30 and TRBJ1-5; D remains ambiguous. The V end lost 7 bases, the J end lost 2 bases, and 12 bases lay between the germline ends. The germline V gene has CDR1 GTSNPN and CDR2 SVGIG (reference sequence). This CDR3 spans 13 amino acids. The CDR3 DNA reads TGTGCCTCCCATCTAGATGGCAATCAGCCCCAGCATTTT. Translated, it gives CASHLDGNQPQHF.

The V call is TRBV5-1, the J call TRBJ2-7; weak D call: TRBD1 (6 bases). Trimming shortened V by 2 bases and J by 2 bases, and 11 bases separated the two germline ends. This CDR3 has 14 amino acids. Germline values: CDR1 SGHRS, CDR2 YFSETQ. The CDR3 here is CASSFRTEAYEQYF. The CDR3, as DNA: TGCGCCAGCAGCTTTCGGACAGAGGCCTACGAGCAGTACTTC.

The chain is built from TRBV6-5 and TRBJ2-7; tentative D call: TRBD2 (5 bases). Germline V gives CDR1 MNHEY, CDR2 SVGAGI. The CDR3 sequence is 11 residues long. Deletions cut 2 bases from V and 7 bases from J, with 6 bases between. CDR3 sequence reads: CASSYRGEQYF. The CDR3 bases are TGTGCCAGCAGTTACCGGGGTGAGCAGTACTTC.

The chain joins TRBV30 to TRBJ1-1; a weak D match, TRBD1 (5 bases). Deletions cut 7 bases from V and 6 bases from J, with 21 bases between. This CDR3 contains 14 residues. Germline V gene data show CDR1 as GTSNPN and CDR2 as SVGIG (reference sequence). DNA for the CDR3: TGTGCCTACTCAGGGCGGTCCGGGAGGCCTGAAGCTTTCTTT. Amino acids: CAYSGRSGRPEAFF. The full variable domain, in which reference TRBV30 and TRBJ1-1 provide the parts outside the CDR3, is SQTIHQWPATLVQPVGSPLSLECTVEGTSNPNLYWYRQAAGRGLQLLFYSVGIGQISSEVPQNLSASRPQDRQFILSSKKLLLSDSGFYLCAYSGRSGRPEAFFGQGTRLTVV.

The chain employs TRBV20-1 and TRBJ2-5; D is perhaps TRBD1 or TRBD2 (5 bases each). The length of the CDR3 is 15 residues. Per germline, CDR1 DFQATT and CDR2 SNEGSKA (reference sequence). The ends were cut back, 3 bases at V and 3 bases at J, with 17 bases in the middle. The CDR3 DNA reads as TGCAGTGCTAGGAGATCCGGGACCGTTGAAGAGACCCAGTACTTC. Its translation: CSARRSGTVEETQYF.

This chain uses TRBV27 with TRBJ1-6; D is unclear. The V end was cut by 4 bases, the J end by 10 bases, with 17 bases between. The germline gives CDR1 MNHEY, CDR2 SMNVEV (reference sequence). The CDR3 runs to 15 residues. The CDR3 nucleotides read TGTGCCAGCAGTTCACCGGGCCTCCCCATCTCACCCCTCCACTTT. Translation gives CASSSPGLPISPLHF.

Points on this clonotype: At one boundary the junction diverges from the germline segment, which might be a read error. This chain links TRBV7-7 with TRBJ2-3, with 10 bases fitting TRBD2. The germline gives CDR1 SSHAT, CDR2 FNYEAQ (reference sequence). There are 16 residues in the CDR3. CDR3 loop: CASSLGLAGAADTQYF. The CDR3 coding sequence is TGTGCTAGCAGCTTAGGGCTAGCGGGGGCCGCAGATACGCAGTATTTT.

The chain is built from TRBV4-1 and TRBJ2-3; a weak D match, TRBD2 (5 bases). The CDR3 is 17 amino acids. The V and J ends lost 0 bases and 0 bases respectively, with 13 bases between them. Germline lookup yields CDR1 MGHRA and CDR2 YSYEKL. CDR3 in DNA: TGCGCCAGCAGCCAAGATTTGTATGCGGGTAGCACAGATACGCAGTATTTT. Its protein is CASSQDLYAGSTDTQYF.

V gene TRBV6-5 combines with J gene TRBJ2-2; D unclear. Per germline, CDR1 MNHEY and CDR2 SVGAGI. V lost 5 bases to trimming and J lost 0 bases, with 10 bases between them. The CDR3 is 15 amino acids. The CDR3 coding sequence is TGTGCCAGCAGTCCCCGGACGGCGAACACCGGGGAGCTGTTTTTT. Its protein product is CASSPRTANTGELFF.

The genes are TRBV9 and TRBJ2-2, with 9 bases that match TRBD2. Germline CDR1 SGDLS, CDR2 YYNGEE. V shed 4 bases and J 4 bases; nucleotides not matched to a gene: 5. This CDR3 is built from 15 residues. CDR3 protein: CASSLLAGSTGELFF. DNA for the CDR3: TGTGCCAGCAGCCTCCTAGCGGGGAGCACCGGGGAGCTGTTTTTT.